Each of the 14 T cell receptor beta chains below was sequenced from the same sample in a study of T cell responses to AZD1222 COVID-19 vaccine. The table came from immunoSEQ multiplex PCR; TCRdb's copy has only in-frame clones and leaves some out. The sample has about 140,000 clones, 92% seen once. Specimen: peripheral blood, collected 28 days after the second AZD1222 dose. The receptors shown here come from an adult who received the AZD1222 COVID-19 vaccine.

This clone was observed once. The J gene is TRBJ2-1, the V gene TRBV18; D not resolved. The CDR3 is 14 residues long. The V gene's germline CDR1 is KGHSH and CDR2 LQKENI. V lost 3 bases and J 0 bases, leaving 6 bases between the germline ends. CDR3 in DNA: TGTGCCAGCTCACCTAGACACTCCTACAATGAGCAGTTCTTC. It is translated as CASSPRHSYNEQFF.

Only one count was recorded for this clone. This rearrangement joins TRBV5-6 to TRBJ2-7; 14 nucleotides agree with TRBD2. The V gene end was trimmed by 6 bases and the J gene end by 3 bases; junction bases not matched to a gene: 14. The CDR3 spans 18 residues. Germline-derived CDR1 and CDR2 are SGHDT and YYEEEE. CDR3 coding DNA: TGTGCCAGCACTTCGTCCGGGACTAGCGGGAGAATCGGCTACGAGCAGTACTTC. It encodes CASTSSGTSGRIGYEQYF.

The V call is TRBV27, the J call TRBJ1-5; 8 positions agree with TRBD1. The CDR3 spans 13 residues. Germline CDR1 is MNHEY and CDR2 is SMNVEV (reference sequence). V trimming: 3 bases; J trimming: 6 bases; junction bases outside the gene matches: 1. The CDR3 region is CASSFDRGQPQHF. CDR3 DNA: TGTGCCAGCAGTTTTGACAGGGGTCAGCCCCAGCATTTT.

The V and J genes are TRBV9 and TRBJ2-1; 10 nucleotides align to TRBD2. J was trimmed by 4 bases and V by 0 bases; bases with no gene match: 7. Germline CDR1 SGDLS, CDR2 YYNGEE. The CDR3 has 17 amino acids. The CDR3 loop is CASSVGPTSGVYNEQFF. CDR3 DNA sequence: TGTGCCAGCAGCGTAGGCCCAACTAGCGGGGTTTACAATGAGCAGTTCTTC.

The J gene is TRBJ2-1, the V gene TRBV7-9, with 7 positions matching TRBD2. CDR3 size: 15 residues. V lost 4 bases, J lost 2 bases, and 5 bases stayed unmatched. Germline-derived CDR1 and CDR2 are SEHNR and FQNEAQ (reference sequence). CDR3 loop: CASSYRLAAYNEQFF. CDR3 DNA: TGTGCCAGCAGCTACAGACTAGCAGCCTACAATGAGCAGTTCTTC.

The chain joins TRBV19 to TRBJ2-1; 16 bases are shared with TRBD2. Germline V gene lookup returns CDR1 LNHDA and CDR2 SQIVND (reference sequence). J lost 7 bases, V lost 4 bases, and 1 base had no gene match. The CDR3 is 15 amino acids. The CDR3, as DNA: TGTGCCAGTAGTAAGGGACTAGCGGGAGGGAATGAGCAGTTCTTC. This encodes CASSKGLAGGNEQFF.

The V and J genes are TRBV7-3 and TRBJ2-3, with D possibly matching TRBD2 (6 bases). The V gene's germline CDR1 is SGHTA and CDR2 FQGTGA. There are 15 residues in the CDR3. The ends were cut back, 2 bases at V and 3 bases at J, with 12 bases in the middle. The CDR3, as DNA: TGTGCCAGCAGCTTACGCCGGGGAGGAACAGATACGCAGTATTTT. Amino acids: CASSLRRGGTDTQYF.

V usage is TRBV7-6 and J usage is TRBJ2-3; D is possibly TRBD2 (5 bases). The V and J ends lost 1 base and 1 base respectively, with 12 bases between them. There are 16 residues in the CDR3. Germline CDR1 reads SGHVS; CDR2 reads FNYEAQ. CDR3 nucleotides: TGTGCCAGCAGCTTAGACCCGGGGATAGGCACAGATACGCAGTATTTT. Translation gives CASSLDPGIGTDTQYF.

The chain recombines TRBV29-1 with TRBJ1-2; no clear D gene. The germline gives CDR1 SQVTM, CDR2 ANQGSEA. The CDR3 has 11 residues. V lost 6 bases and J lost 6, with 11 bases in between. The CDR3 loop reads CSVVGLDGYTF. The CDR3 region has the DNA TGCAGCGTCGTCGGACTGGATGGCTACACCTTC.

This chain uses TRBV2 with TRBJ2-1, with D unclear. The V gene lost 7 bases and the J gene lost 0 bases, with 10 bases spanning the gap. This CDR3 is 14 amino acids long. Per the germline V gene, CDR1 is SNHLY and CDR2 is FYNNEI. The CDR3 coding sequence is TGTGCCAGCATCCGCGTTAACTCCTACAATGAGCAGTTCTTC. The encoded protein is CASIRVNSYNEQFF.

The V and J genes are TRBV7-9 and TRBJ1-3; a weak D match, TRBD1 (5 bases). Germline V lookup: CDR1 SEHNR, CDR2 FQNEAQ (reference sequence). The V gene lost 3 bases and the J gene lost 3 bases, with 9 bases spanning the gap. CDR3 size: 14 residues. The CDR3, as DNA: TGTGCCAGCAGCTTCAGGGTTGGTGGAAACACCATATATTTT. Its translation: CASSFRVGGNTIYF.

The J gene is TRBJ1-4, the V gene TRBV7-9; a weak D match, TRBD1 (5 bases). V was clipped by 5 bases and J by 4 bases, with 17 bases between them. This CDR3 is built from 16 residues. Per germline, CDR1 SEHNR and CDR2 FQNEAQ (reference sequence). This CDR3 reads CASSLREGFGNEKLFF. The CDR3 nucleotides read TGTGCCAGCAGCCTCAGAGAGGGGTTCGGTAATGAAAAACTGTTTTTT.

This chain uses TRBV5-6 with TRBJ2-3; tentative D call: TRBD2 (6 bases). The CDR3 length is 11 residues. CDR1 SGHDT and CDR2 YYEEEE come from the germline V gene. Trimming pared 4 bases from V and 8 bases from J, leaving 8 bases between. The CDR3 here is CASSMGGTQYF. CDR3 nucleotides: TGTGCCAGCAGCATGGGGGGTACGCAGTATTTT.

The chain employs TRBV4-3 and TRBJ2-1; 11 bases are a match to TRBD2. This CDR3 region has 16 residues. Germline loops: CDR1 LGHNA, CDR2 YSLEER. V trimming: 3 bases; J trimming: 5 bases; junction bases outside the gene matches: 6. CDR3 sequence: CASSHAGTSGHNEQFF. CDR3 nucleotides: TGCGCCAGCAGCCATGCCGGGACTAGCGGACACAATGAGCAGTTCTTC.